This T cell receptor beta chain originates from a study of CD8 T cells in ankylosing spondylitis. Study-wide points: Clones linked with disease were CD8+ and fairly uncommon in the peripheral blood. A motif in TCR beta, a set of roughly eight highly homologous variants, appeared characteristic of ankylosing spondylitis blood.

TCRdb re-analysed the 5' RACE reads in MiXCR, keeping a single row per CDR3 protein. Of roughly 40,000 distinct CDR3 sequences in the sample, approximately 2.6% are singletons; the top ten hold around 4.5%. This clonotype has a handful of counts. Its antigen remains unidentified. The clonotype was recovered from a male donor with ankylosing spondylitis or in good health (not recorded which). Sample: blood, either unsorted or a sorted T cell fraction (not recorded which).

The CDR3 DNA reads TGTGCCAGCAGCGTAGCTACGACAGGGGGCGAGCAGTACTTC. Residues: CASSVATTGGEQYF. The chain couples TRBV9 to TRBJ2-7, with 9 bases fitting TRBD1. The length of the CDR3 is 14 residues. Germline CDR1 is SGDLS and CDR2 is YYNGEE. The ends lost 0 bases at V and 6 bases at J; junction bases unmatched: 4.